The 13 T cell receptor beta chains reported below all come from one sample, sequenced in a study of cytomegalovirus exposure and HLA in healthy donors. 13 Jbeta primers and 60 Vbeta primers were used for the PCR. Profiling relied on immunoSEQ multiplex PCR, and the TCRdb table lists in-frame clones only, not all of them. The sample records approximately 150,000 clones, 60% to 80% being singletons. Input material: PBMCs. The receptors were gathered from a female donor in good health and CMV-seronegative.

V usage is TRBV25-1 and J usage is TRBJ1-1, with D perhaps matching TRBD1 (5 bases). The CDR3 extends over 14 amino acids. Germline V gene lookup returns CDR1 MGHDK and CDR2 SYGVNS. V dropped 4 bases and J dropped 6 bases, with 15 bases sitting between them. The CDR3 here is CASSVPEGRAEAFF. The CDR3 region has the DNA TGTGCCAGCAGTGTTCCGGAGGGGAGGGCTGAAGCTTTCTTT. Complete variable domain (other parts from reference TRBV25-1 and TRBJ1-1): EADIYQTPRYLVIGTGKKITLECSQTMGHDKMYWYQQDPGMELHLIHYSYGVNSTEKGDLSSESTVSRIRTEHFPLTLESARPSHTSQYLCASSVPEGRAEAFFGQGTRLTVV.

The chain is built from TRBV6-1 and TRBJ1-3; D is unclear. In germline, CDR1 is MNHNS, CDR2 SASEGT. The V end lost 4 bases, the J end lost 2 bases, and 9 bases lay between the germline ends. The CDR3 contains 14 residues. This CDR3 is CASSVGNAGNTIYF. The CDR3 DNA reads as TGTGCCAGCAGTGTCGGGAACGCTGGAAACACCATATATTTT.

The CDR3 sequence: CASSLGTGSYEQYF. In DNA form, the CDR3 reads TGTGCCAGCAGTTTAGGGACAGGGTCCTACGAGCAGTACTTC. The rearrangement joins TRBV27 to TRBJ2-5; 9 nucleotides align to TRBD1. The J call is uncertain, as TRBJ2-7 better fits the DNA end. The length of the CDR3 is 14 residues. Per the germline V gene, CDR1 is MNHEY and CDR2 is SMNVEV (reference sequence).

This clone was counted between two and nine times. The V gene is TRBV6-5, the J gene TRBJ1-6; 7 positions agree with TRBD1. V shed 6 bases and J 7 bases; nucleotides not matched to a gene: 6. Germline lookup yields CDR1 MNHEY and CDR2 SVGAGI. There are 14 residues in the CDR3. CDR3 in DNA: TGTGCCAGCAGGACGGGACAGTCGAATTCACCCCTCCACTTT. It codes for CASRTGQSNSPLHF.

The CDR3 DNA follows: TGCGCCAGCAGCTTGGACACTAGCTTAAGGAGTGAGCAGTTCTTC. Translation: CASSLDTSLRSEQFF. J is TRBJ2-1 and V is TRBV5-1; TRBD2 is a possible D gene (6 bases). This CDR3 comprises 15 residues. The ends were cut back, 0 bases at V and 9 bases at J, with 16 bases in the middle. Germline loops: CDR1 SGHRS, CDR2 YFSETQ.

The rearrangement uses TRBV11-2 and TRBJ1-2; D call uncertain. The CDR3 consists of 14 residues. Germline CDR1 is SGHAT and CDR2 is FQNNGV. Trimming removed 5 bases at V and 2 bases at J, with 12 bases between. The CDR3 region is CASSPRGGNYGYTF. The CDR3 DNA reads as TGTGCCAGCAGCCCCCGGGGTGGCAACTATGGCTACACCTTC.

The J gene is TRBJ1-1, the V gene TRBV2, with a tentative D call TRBD1 (5 bases). This CDR3 has 11 amino acids. The germline CDR1 and CDR2 sequences are SNHLY and FYNNEI. Trimming took off 7 bases at V and 7 bases at J, with 10 bases between the two ends. CDR3: CASKRQLEAFF. In nucleotides, the CDR3 is TGTGCCAGCAAAAGACAGCTTGAAGCTTTCTTT.

The chain employs TRBV23-1 and TRBJ1-5; TRBD1 matches 9 bases. TRBV23-1 counts as an open reading frame of uncertain function. The CDR3 covers 21 residues. V lost 2 bases and J lost 3; bases outside the gene matches: 20. The chain's CDR3 is CASSQPKSGSGTGSPNQPQHF. The CDR3 nucleotides are TGCGCCAGCAGTCAACCGAAATCGGGCTCCGGGACAGGGTCTCCCAATCAGCCCCAGCATTTT.

The chain joins TRBV7-9 to TRBJ1-2, with TRBD1 matching 8 bases. This CDR3 comprises 16 residues. CDR1 and CDR2 from the germline V gene are SEHNR and FQNEAQ (reference sequence). The junction had 11 bases not matched to a gene; V was cut back by 5 bases and J by 3 bases. The CDR3 region has the DNA TGTGCCAGCAGCCGTACTGACAGGGGACTTGACTATGGCTACACCTTC. Its protein is CASSRTDRGLDYGYTF.

This chain joins TRBV5-5 and TRBJ1-6, with D maybe TRBD1 (5 bases). The CDR3 has 16 residues. The V gene lost 4 bases and the J gene lost 5 bases, with 16 bases spanning the gap. Germline values: CDR1 SGHKS, CDR2 YYEKEE (reference sequence). DNA for the CDR3: TGTGCCAGCAGCCCCCAGTGGACAACCGATAATTCACCCCTCCACTTT. It codes for CASSPQWTTDNSPLHF.

As concerns this clone: Other nucleotide sequences in the sample specify the same CDR3. The chain is built from TRBV10-3 and TRBJ1-1; 9 bases line up with TRBD1. Trimming cost V 3 bases and J 6 bases; bases outside gene matches: 5. The CDR3 has 14 amino acids. In germline, CDR1 is ENHRY, CDR2 SYGVKD. The CDR3 coding sequence is TGTGCCATCAGTGATGGGACAGGGCTATCTGAAGCTTTCTTT. Translating gives CAISDGTGLSEAFF.

The chain joins TRBV2 to TRBJ2-1, with 9 bases aligning to TRBD2. CDR3 size: 14 residues. The V gene end was trimmed by 7 bases and the J gene end by 7 bases; junction bases not matched to a gene: 8. Germline assignment: CDR1 SNHLY and CDR2 FYNNEI. The DNA of the CDR3 is TGTGCCAGCAATGCGGGGGGGAATCGGAATGAGCAGTTCTTC. This gives the protein CASNAGGNRNEQFF.

The chain is built from TRBV4-2 and TRBJ1-1; D remains unclear. V lost 4 bases and J 8 bases, leaving 17 bases between the germline ends. Germline loops: CDR1 LGHNA, CDR2 YNFKEQ. CDR3 length: 14 amino acids. The CDR3 DNA reads as TGTGCCAGCAGCCTACCAACCGCCCTAGGCGAAGCTTTCTTT. This codes for CASSLPTALGEAFF.